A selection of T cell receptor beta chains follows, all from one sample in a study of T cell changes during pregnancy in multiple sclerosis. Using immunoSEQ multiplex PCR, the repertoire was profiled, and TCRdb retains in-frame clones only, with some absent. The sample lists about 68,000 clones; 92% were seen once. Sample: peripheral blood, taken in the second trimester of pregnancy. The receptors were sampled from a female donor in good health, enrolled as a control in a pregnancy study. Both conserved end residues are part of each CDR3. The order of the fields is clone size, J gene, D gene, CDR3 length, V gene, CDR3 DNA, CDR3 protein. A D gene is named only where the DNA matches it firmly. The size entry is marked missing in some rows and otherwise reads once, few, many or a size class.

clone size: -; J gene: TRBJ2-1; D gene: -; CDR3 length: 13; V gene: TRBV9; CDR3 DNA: TGTGCCAGCAGCGTAGCCCAGGACAATGAGCAGTTCTTC; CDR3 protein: CASSVAQDNEQFF
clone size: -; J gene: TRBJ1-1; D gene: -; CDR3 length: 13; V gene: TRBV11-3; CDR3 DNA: TGTGCCAGCAGCTGGGGCGAGAACACTGAAGCTTTCTTT; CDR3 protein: CASSWGENTEAFF
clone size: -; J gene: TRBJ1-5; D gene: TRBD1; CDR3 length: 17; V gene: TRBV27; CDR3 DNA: TGTGCCAGCAGTTTAGACCATAGACAGGGCCCCAATCAGCCCCAGCATTTT; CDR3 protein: CASSLDHRQGPNQPQHF
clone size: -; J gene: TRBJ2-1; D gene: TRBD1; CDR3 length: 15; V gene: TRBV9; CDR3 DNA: TGTGCCAGCAGCGTAACAGGGGGAAGTTGGAATGAGCAGTTCTTC; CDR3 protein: CASSVTGGSWNEQFF
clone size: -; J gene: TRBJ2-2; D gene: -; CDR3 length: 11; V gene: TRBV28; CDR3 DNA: TGTGCCAGCAGGTATTCCGGGGAGCTGTTTTTT; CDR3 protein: CASRYSGELFF
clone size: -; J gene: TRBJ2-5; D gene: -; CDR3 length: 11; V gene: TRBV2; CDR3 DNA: TGTGCCAGTCAGGAGGAGGAGACCCAGTACTTC; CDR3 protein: CASQEEETQYF
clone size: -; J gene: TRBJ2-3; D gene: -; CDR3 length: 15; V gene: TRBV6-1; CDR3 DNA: TGTGCCAGCAGTGAACCGGGGATGGGGTCAGATACGCAGTATTTT; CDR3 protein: CASSEPGMGSDTQYF
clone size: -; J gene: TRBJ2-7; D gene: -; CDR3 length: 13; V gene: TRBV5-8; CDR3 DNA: TGTGCCAGCAGCCCCGTTGGGGGGTTCGAGCAGTACTTC; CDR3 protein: CASSPVGGFEQYF
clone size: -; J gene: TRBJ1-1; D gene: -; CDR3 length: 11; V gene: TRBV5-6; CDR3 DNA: TGTGCCAGCAGCCTAGTAACTGAAGCTTTCTTT; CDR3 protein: CASSLVTEAFF
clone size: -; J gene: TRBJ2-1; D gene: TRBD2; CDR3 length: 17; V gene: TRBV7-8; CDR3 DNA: TGTGCCAGCAGCTATCCCCGTAGCGGGAGGGAGGGCAATGAGCAGTTCTTC; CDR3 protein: CASSYPRSGREGNEQFF
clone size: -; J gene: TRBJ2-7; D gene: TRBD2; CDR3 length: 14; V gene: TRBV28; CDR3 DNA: TGTGCCACCACAGGAGCGGGGTTCCCCTACGAGCAGTACTTC; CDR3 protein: CATTGAGFPYEQYF
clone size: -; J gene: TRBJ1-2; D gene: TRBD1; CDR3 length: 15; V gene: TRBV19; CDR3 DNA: TGTGCCAGACCTCACCGGGACAGGAACCACTATGGCTACACCTTC; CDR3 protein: CARPHRDRNHYGYTF
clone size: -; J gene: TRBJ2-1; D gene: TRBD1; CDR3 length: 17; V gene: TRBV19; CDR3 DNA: TGTGCCAGTAGTATAGATCTAGAAACAGGGGGAAAGGATGAGCAGTTCTTC; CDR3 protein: CASSIDLETGGKDEQFF
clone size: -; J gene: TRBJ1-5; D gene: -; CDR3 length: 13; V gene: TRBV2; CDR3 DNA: TGTGCCAGCAGGCAGACAGGAGATCAGCCCCAGCATTTT; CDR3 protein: CASRQTGDQPQHF
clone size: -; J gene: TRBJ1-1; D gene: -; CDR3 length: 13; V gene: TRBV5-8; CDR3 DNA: TGTGCCAGCACCCGTGGGGCCTACACTGAAGCTTTCTTT; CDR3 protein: CASTRGAYTEAFF
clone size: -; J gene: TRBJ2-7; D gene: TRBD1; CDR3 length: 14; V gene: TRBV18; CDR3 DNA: TGTGCCAGCTCACCGCAGGGACAGTCCTACGAGCAGTACTTC; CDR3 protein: CASSPQGQSYEQYF
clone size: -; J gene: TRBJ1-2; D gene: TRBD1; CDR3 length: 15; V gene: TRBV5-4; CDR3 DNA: TGTGCCAGCAGCTCCAACACCGGGACAGGGGATGGCTACACCTTC; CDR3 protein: CASSSNTGTGDGYTF
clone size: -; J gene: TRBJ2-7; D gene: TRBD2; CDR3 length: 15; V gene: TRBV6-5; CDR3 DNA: TGTGCCAGCAGCCTAATAGCGGGAGGGGACGGCGAGCAGTACTTC; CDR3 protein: CASSLIAGGDGEQYF
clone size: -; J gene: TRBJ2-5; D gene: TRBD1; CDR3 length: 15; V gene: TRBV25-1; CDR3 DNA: TGTGCCAGCAGCGCCCGGGGACAGGGAAGAGAGACCCAGTACTTC; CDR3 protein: CASSARGQGRETQYF
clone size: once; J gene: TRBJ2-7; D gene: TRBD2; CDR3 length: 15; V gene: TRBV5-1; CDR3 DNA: TGCGCCAGCAGCTTGGGGACTAGCGGGAGCTACGAGCAGTACTTC; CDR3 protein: CASSLGTSGSYEQYF
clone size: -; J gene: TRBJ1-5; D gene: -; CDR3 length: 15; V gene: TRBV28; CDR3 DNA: TGTGCCAGCGTGACGGGGGGGAATAGCAATCAGCCCCAGCATTTT; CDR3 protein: CASVTGGNSNQPQHF
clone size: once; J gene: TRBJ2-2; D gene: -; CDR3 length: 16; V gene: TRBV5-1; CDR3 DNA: TGCGCCAGCACCGCATCCGGGATTGGAAACACCGGGGAGCTGTTTTTT; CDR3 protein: CASTASGIGNTGELFF
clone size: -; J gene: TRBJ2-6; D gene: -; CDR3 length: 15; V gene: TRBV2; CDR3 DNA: TGTGCCAGCAGTGAAGATGGAGCTGGGGCCAACGTCCTGACTTTC; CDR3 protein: CASSEDGAGANVLTF
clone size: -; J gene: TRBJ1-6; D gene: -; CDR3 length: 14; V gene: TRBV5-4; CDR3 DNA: TGTGCCAGCAGCCCGGACTTTGGTAATTCACCCCTCCACTTT; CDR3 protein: CASSPDFGNSPLHF
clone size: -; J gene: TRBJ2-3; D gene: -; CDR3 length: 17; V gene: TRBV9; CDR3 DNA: TGTGCCAGCAGCGTAGGTGGAGGGGTAGGGGGCACAGATACGCAGTATTTT; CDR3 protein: CASSVGGGVGGTDTQYF
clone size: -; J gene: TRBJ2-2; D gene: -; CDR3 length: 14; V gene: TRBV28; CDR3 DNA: TGTGCCAGCATCAGGCATCCTAAGTCCGGGGAGCTGTTTTTT; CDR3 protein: CASIRHPKSGELFF
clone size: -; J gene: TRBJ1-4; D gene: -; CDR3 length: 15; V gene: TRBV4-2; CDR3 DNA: TGTGCCAGCAGCCAAGATAGGGGCAGGGATGAAAAACTGTTTTTT; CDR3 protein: CASSQDRGRDEKLFF
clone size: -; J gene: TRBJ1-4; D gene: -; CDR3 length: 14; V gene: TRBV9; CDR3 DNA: TGTGCCAGCAGCTCCGGACAGTTAGACGAAAAACTGTTTTTT; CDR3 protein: CASSSGQLDEKLFF
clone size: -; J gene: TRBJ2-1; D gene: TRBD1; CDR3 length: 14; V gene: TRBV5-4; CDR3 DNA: TGTGCCAGCAGCCCGGGACAGGGTCCGGGTGAGCAGTTCTTC; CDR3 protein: CASSPGQGPGEQFF
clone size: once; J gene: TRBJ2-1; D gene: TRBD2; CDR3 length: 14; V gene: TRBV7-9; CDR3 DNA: TGTGCCAGCAGCTTCAGCGGGAGTTACAATGAGCAGTTCTTC; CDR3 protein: CASSFSGSYNEQFF
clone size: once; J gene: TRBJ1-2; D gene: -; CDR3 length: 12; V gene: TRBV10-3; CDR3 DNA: TGTGCCATCCCCGGACAGAACTATGGCTACACCTTC; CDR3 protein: CAIPGQNYGYTF
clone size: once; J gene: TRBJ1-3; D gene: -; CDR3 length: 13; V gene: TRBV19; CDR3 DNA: TGTGCCAGTAGATCTACCCCGGGGAACACCATATATTTT; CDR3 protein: CASRSTPGNTIYF
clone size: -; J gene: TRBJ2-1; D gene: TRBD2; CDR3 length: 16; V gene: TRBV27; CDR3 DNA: TGTGCCAGCAGTTTCCCCAGGCTAGCGGGGGGGACTGAGCAGTTCTTC; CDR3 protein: CASSFPRLAGGTEQFF
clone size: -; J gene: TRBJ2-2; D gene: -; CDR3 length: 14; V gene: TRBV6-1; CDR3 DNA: TGTGCCAGCAGTGAAGCGGGAGACACCGGGGAGCTGTTTTTT; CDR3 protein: CASSEAGDTGELFF
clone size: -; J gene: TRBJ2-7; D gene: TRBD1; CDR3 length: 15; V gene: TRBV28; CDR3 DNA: TGTGCCAGCTGTTCGACGGGGACAGGGGTTTTCGAGCAGTACTTC; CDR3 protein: CASCSTGTGVFEQYF
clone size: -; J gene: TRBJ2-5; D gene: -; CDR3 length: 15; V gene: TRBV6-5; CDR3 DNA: TGTGCCAGCAGTTACTCGCTCAGGACTCAAGAGACCCAGTACTTC; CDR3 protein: CASSYSLRTQETQYF
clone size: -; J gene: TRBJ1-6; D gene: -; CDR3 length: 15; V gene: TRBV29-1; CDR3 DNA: TGCAGCGTTAACACAGGTCCTCCTGGTAATTCACCCCTCCACTTT; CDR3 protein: CSVNTGPPGNSPLHF
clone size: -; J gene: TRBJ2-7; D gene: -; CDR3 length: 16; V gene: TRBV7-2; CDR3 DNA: TGTGCCAGCAGCTTAGGGACTAGCAGGGGGGCCTACGAGCAGTACTTC; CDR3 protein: CASSLGTSRGAYEQYF
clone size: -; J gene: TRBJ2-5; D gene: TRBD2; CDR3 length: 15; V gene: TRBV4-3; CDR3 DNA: TGCGCCAGCAGCCAAACTAGCGGGATGGGTGAGACCCAGTACTTC; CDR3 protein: CASSQTSGMGETQYF
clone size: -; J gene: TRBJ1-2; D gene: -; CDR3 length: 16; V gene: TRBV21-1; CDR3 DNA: TGTGCCAGCAGCCCGCGGACCCGACAGCCCTCCTATGGCTACACCTTC; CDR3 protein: CASSPRTRQPSYGYTF
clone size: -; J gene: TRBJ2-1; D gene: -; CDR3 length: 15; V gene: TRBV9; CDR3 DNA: TGTGCCAGCAGCCCCTATTTAAGCTCCTACAATGAGCAGTTCTTC; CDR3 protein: CASSPYLSSYNEQFF
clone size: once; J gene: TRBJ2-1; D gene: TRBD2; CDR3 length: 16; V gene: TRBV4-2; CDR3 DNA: TGTGCCAGCAGCCGGGCGGACGGGGGGGCAGGAAATGAGCAGTTCTTC; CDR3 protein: CASSRADGGAGNEQFF
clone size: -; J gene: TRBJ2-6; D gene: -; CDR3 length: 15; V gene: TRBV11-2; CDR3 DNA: TGTGCCAGCAGCTTAGCGGGAGCCGGGGCCAACGTCCTGACTTTC; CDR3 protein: CASSLAGAGANVLTF
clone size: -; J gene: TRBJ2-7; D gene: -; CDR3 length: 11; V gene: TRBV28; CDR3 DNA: TGTGCCAGCAGCAGTTCCTACGAGCAGTACTTC; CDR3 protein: CASSSSYEQYF
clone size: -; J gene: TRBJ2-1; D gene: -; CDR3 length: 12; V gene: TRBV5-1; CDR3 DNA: TGCGCCAGCAGCTTGCTAAACAATGAGCAGTTCTTC; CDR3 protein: CASSLLNNEQFF
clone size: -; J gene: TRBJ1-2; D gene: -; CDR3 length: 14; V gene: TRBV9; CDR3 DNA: TGTGCCAGCAGCGTAGACCCCACACGGGGTGGCTACACCTTC; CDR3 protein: CASSVDPTRGGYTF
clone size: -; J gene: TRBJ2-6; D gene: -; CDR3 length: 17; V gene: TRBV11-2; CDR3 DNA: TGTGCCAGCAGCTTCCCGCCCCAGGGGACTGGGGCCAACGTCCTGACTTTC; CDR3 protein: CASSFPPQGTGANVLTF
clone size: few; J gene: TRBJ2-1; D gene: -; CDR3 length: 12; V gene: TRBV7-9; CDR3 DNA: TGTGCCAGCAGCTCCGCGGCTTCTGAGCAGTTCTTC; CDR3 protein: CASSSAASEQFF
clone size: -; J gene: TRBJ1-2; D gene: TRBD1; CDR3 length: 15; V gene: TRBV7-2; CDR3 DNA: TGTGCCAGCAGCGCGACGGACAGGGGGGACTATGGCTACACCTTC; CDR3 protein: CASSATDRGDYGYTF
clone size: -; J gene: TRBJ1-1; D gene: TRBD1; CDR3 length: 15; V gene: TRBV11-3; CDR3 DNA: TGTGCCAGCAGCTTCCGCACAGGGGGTGACACTGAAGCTTTCTTT; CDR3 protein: CASSFRTGGDTEAFF
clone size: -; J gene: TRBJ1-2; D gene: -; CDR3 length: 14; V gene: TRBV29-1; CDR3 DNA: TGCAGCGTAGAAACGGGACAAGCTAACTATGGCTACACCTTC; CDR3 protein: CSVETGQANYGYTF
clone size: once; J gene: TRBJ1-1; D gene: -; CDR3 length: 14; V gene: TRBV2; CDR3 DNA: TGTGCCAGCACCTGGGACTCACTTAACACTGAAGCTTTCTTT; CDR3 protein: CASTWDSLNTEAFF
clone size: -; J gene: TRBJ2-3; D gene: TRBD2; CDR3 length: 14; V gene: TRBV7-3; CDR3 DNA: TGTGCCAGCAGCTTGGCGGGAGAATCTGATACGCAGTATTTT; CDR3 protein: CASSLAGESDTQYF
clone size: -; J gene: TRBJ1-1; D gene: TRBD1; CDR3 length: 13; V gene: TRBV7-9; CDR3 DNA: TGTGCCAGCAGCAGGACAGGGAACACTGAAGCTTTCTTT; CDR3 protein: CASSRTGNTEAFF
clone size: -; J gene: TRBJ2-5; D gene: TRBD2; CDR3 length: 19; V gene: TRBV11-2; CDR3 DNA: TGTGCCAGCAGCTTATCTGGTCTTGGTTTAGCGGGAGACTGGGAGACCCAGTACTTC; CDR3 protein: CASSLSGLGLAGDWETQYF
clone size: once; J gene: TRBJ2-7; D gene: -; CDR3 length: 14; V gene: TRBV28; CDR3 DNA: TGTGCCAGCAGTTCCTCAGGGGCCCTTGGGGAGCAGTACTTC; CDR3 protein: CASSSSGALGEQYF
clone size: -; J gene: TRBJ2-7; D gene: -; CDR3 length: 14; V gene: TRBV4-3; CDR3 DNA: TGCGCCAGCAGCCAAGACAGGGTCGCCTACGAGCAGTACTTC; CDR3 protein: CASSQDRVAYEQYF
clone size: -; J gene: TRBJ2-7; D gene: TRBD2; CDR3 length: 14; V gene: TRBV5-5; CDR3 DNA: TGTGCCAGCAGCGCCGGGGGGAACTCCAACGAGCAGTACTTC; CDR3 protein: CASSAGGNSNEQYF